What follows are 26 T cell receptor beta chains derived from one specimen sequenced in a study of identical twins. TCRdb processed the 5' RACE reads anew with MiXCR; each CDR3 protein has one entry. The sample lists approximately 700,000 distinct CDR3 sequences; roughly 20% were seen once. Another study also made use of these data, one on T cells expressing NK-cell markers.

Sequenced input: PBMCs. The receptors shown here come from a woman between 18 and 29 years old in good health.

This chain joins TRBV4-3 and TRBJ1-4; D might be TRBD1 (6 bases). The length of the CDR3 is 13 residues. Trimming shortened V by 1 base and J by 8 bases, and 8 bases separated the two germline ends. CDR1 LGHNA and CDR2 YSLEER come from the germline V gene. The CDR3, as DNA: TGCGCCAGCAGCCAAGTCAGGGGCGAAAAACTGTTTTTT. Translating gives CASSQVRGEKLFF.

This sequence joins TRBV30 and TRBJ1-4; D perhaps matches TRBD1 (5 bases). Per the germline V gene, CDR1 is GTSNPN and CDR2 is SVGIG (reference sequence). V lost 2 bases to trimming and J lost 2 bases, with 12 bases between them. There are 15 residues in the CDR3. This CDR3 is CAWSSGPRTNEKLFF. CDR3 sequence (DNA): TGTGCCTGGAGTTCGGGACCGAGGACTAATGAAAAACTGTTTTTT.

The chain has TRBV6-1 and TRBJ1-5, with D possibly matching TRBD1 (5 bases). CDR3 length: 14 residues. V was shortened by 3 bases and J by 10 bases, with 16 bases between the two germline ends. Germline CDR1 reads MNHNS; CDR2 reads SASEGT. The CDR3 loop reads CASSDRAGSDPQHF. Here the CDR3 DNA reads TGTGCCAGCAGTGACAGGGCAGGGAGTGATCCCCAGCATTTT.

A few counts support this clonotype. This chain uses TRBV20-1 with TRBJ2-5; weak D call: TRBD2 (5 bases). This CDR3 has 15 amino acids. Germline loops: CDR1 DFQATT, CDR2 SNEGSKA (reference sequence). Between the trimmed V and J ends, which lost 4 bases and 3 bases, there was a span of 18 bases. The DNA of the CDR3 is TGCAGTGCTACCCCGAGGAATCTGAGGGAAGAGACCCAGTACTTC. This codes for CSATPRNLREETQYF.

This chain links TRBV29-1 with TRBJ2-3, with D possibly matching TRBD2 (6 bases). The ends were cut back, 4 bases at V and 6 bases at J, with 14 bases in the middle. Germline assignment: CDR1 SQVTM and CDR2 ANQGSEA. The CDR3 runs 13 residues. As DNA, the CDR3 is TGCAGCGTTGGAGGGCGGGAATTTGATACGCAGTATTTT. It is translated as CSVGGREFDTQYF.

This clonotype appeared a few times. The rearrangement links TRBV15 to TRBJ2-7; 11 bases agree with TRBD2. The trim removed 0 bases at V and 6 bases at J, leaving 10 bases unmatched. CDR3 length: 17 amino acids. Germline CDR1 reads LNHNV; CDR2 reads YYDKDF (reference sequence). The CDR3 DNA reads TGTGCCACCAGCAGAGATCGGGCTAGCGGGAGGAGAGGCGAGCAGTACTTC. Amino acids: CATSRDRASGRRGEQYF.

CDR3: CASRSQPPGTGLGNEQFF. CDR3 DNA sequence: TGTGCCAGCAGATCCCAACCCCCCGGGACAGGCCTTGGGAATGAGCAGTTCTTC. This rearrangement joins TRBV11-2 to TRBJ2-1; 8 bases map to TRBD1. V dropped 6 bases and J dropped 7; count of bases not matched to a gene: 20. This CDR3 comprises 18 residues. In germline, CDR1 is SGHAT, CDR2 FQNNGV.

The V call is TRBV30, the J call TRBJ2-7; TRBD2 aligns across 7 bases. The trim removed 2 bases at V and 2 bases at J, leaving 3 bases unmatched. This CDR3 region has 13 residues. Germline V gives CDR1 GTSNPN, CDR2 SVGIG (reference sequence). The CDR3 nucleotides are TGTGCCTGGAGTTTCGGGGGGACCTACGAGCAGTACTTC. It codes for CAWSFGGTYEQYF. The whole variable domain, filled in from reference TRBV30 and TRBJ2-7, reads SQTIHQWPATLVQPVGSPLSLECTVEGTSNPNLYWYRQAAGRGLQLLFYSVGIGQISSEVPQNLSASRPQDRQFILSSKKLLLSDSGFYLCAWSFGGTYEQYFGPGTRLTVT.

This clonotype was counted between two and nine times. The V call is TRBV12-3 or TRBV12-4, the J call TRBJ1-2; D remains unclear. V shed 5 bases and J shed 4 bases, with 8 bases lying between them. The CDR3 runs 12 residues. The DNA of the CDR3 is TGTGCCAGCAGTAGAACAACCTATGGCTACACCTTC. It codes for CASSRTTYGYTF.

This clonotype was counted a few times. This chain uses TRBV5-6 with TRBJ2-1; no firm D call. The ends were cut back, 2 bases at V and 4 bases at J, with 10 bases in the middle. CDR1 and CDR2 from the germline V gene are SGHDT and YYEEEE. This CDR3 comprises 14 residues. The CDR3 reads CASSLWSEYNEQFF. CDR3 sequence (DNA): TGTGCCAGCAGCTTATGGTCGGAGTACAATGAGCAGTTCTTC.

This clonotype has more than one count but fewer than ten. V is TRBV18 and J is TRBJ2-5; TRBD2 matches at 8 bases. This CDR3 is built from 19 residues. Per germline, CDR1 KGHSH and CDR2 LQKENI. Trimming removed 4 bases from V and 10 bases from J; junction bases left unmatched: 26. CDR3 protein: CASSLLGEVAGLPHRGQYF. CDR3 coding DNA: TGTGCCAGCTCACTCTTGGGAGAAGTAGCGGGACTACCCCATCGGGGCCAGTACTTC.

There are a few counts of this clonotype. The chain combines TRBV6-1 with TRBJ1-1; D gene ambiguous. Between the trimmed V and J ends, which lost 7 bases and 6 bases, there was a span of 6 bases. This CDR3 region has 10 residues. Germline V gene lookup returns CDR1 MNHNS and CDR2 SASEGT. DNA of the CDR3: TGTGCCAGCATCGGGCCTGAAGCTTTCTTT. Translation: CASIGPEAFF.

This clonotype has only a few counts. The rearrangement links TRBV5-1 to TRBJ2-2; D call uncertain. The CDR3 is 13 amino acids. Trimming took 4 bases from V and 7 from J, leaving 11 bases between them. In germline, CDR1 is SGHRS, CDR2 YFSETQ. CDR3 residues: CASSMIGIGELFF. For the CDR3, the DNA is TGCGCCAGCAGCATGATAGGGATCGGGGAGCTGTTTTTT.

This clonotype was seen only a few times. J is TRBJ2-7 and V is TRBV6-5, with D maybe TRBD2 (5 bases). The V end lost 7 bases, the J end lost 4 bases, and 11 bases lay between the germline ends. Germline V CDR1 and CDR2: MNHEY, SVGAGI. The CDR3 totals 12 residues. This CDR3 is CASTRGLYEQYF. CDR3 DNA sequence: TGTGCCAGCACCCGAGGACTGTACGAGCAGTACTTC.

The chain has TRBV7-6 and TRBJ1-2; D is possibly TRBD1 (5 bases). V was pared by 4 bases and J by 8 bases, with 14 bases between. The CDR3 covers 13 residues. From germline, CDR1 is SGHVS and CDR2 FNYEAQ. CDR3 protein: CASSSMDMLGYTF. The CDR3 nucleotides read TGTGCCAGCAGCTCCATGGACATGTTGGGCTACACCTTC.

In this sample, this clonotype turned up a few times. The CDR3 nucleotides are TGTGCCAGCAGCCTGGGGCCGCGGAATGAGCAGTTCTTC. Residues: CASSLGPRNEQFF. The genes are TRBV7-9 and TRBJ2-1; TRBD1 might be the D (5 bases). V was cut by 5 bases and J by 7 bases, with 12 bases left in between. The V gene's germline CDR1 is SEHNR and CDR2 FQNEAQ (reference sequence). The CDR3 sequence is 13 residues long.

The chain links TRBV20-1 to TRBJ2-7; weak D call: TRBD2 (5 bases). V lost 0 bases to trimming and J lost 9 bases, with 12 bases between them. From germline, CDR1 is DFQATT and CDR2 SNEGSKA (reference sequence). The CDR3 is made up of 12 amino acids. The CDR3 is CSAREHGEGQYF. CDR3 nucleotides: TGCAGTGCTAGAGAACACGGGGAAGGGCAGTACTTC.

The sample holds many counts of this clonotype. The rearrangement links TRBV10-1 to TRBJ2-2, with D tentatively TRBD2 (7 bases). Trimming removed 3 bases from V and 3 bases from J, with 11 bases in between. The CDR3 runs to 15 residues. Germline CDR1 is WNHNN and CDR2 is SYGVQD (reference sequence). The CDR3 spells CASSDGGRDTGELFF. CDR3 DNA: TGCGCCAGCAGTGACGGGGGGCGGGACACCGGGGAGCTGTTTTTT.

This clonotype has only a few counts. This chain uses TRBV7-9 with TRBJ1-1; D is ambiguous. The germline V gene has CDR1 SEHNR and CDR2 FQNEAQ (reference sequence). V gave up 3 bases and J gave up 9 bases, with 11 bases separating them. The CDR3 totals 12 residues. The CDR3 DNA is TGTGCCAGCAGCTTTTGGGGTACCCAAGCTTTCTTT. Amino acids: CASSFWGTQAFF.

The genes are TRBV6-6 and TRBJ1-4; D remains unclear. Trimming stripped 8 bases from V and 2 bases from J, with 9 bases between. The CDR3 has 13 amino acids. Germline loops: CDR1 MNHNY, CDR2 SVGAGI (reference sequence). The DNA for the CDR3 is TGTGCCAGCTCGAAATTGACTAATGAAAAACTGTTTTTT. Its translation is CASSKLTNEKLFF.

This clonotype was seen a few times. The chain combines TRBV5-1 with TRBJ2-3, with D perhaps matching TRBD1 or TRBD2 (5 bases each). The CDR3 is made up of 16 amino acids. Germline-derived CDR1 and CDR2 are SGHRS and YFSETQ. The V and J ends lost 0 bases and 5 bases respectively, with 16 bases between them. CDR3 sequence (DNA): TGCGCCAGCAGCTTGGGCCGGGACGGCGACATAGATACGCAGTATTTT. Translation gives CASSLGRDGDIDTQYF.

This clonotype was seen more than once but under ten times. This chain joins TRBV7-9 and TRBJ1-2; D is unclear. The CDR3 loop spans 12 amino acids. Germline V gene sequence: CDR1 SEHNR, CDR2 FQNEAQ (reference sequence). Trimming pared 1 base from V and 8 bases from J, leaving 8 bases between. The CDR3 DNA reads TGTGCCAGCAGCTTAGAAAGGAGAGGCTACACCTTC. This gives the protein CASSLERRGYTF.

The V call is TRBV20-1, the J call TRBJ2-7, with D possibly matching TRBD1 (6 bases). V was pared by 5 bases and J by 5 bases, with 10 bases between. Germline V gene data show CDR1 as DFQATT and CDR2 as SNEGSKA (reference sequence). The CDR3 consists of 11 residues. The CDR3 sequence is CSAYRVHEQYF. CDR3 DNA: TGCAGTGCTTACAGGGTCCACGAGCAGTACTTC.

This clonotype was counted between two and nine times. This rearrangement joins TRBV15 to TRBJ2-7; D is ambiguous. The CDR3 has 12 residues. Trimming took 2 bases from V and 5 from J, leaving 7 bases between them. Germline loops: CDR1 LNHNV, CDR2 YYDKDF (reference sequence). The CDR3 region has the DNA TGTGCCACCAGCAGATTGGGTGACGAGCAGTACTTC. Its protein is CATSRLGDEQYF. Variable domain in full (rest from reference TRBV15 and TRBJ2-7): DAMVIQNPRYQVTQFGKPVTLSCSQTLNHNVMYWYQQKSSQAPKLLFHYYDKDFNNEADTPDNFQSRRPNTSFCFLDIRSPGLGDTAMYLCATSRLGDEQYFGPGTRLTVT.

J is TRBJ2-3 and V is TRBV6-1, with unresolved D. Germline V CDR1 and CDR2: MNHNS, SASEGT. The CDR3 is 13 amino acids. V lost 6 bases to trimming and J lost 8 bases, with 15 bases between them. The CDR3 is CASSKTRLGTQYF. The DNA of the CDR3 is TGTGCCAGCAGCAAGACAAGGTTAGGTACGCAGTATTTT.

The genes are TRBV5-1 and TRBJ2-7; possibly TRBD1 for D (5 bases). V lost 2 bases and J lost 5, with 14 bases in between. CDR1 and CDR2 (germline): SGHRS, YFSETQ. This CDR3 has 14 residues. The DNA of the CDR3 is TGCGCCAGCAGCTTTGGAGAAAGGGGCCACGAGCAGTACTTC. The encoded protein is CASSFGERGHEQYF. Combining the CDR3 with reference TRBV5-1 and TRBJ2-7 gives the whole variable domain KAGVTQTPRYLIKTRGQQVTLSCSPISGHRSVSWYQQTPGQGLQFLFEYFSETQRNKGNFPGRFSGRQFSNSRSEMNVSTLELGDSALYLCASSFGERGHEQYFGPGTRLTVT.